Below, one T cell receptor (beta chain) is given with its context. This entry belongs to a study of control samples from healthy donors and cancer patients. Data came from immunoSEQ multiplex PCR; TCRdb stores just in-frame clones and leaves some out. The sample consists of 350,000 to 450,000 clones, around nine tenths of them appearing once. This clonotype was obtained from a man aged 35 to 55 with head and neck cancer. The sample consisted of PBMCs.

CDR3 amino acids: CASSLAVGRTNEQFF. In DNA, the CDR3 is TGTGCCAGCAGTCTAGCTGTCGGGAGGACCAATGAGCAGTTCTTC. The chain employs TRBV7-2 and TRBJ2-1; 7 bases map to TRBD2. The CDR3 sequence is 15 residues long. The trim removed 6 bases at V and 6 bases at J, leaving 11 bases unmatched. The V gene's germline CDR1 is SGHTA and CDR2 FQGNSA. The full variable domain, with the rest looked up from reference TRBV7-2 and TRBJ2-1, is GAGVSQSPSNKVTEKGKDVELRCDPISGHTALYWYRQSLGQGLEFLIYFQGNSAPDKSGLPSDRFSAERTGGSVSTLTIQRTQQEDSAVYLCASSLAVGRTNEQFFGPGTRLTVL.